This TCR beta chain was identified in a study of vaccination and CD4 T cells after COVID-19. Study-level information: Post-diagnosis, post-COVID samples were collected after a median about 95 days, ranging 35 to 161. The cells were exposed to overlapping spike peptides originating from SARS-CoV-2, HCoV-NL63, HCoV-OC43 and HCoV-229E for stimulation.

As for treatment: approximately 10-day PBMC culture with coronavirus spike peptide pools or control peptides (ViraFEST assay). Under the ViraFEST approach, antigen-specific T cells were expanded with peptide pools and TCRs subsequently sequenced. This clonotype qualifies as medium-sized. The target antigen is unknown. An Oncomine TCR Beta short-read assay was used to sequence the DNA from cultured CD4+ T cells. Genomic DNA was isolated from CD4+ T cells that had been cultured. TCRdb re-derived calls from the PCR reads in MiXCR, one entry per CDR3 protein. The repertoire holds around 5,000 distinct CDR3 sequences, with about 43% as singletons. Sequences were obtained from CD4+ T cells from blood, cultured in vitro. This TCR came from a human donor who had recovered from COVID-19.

DNA for the CDR3: TGTGCCACCAGCAGAGGGGGGGGGTTAGAGACCCAGTACTTC. Residues: CATSRGGGLETQYF. This sequence joins TRBV15 and TRBJ2-5; 7 nucleotides agree with TRBD2. The CDR3 has 14 residues. V dropped 1 base and J dropped 4; count of bases not matched to a gene: 3. CDR1 is LNHNV, CDR2 YYDKDF, per germline (reference sequence).